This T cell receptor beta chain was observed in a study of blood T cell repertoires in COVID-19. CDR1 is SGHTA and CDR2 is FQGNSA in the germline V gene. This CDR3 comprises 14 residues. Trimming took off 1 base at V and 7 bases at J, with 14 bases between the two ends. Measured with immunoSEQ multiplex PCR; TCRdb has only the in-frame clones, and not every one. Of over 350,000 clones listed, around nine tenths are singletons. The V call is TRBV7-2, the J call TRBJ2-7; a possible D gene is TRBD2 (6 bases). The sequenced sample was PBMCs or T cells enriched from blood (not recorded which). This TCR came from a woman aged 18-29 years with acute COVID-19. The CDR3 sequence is CASSLEASVREQYF. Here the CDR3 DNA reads TGTGCCAGCAGCTTAGAGGCTAGCGTTCGTGAGCAGTACTTC.